This T cell receptor beta chain was captured in a study of blood T cells in healthy people across ages. Notes on the study in general: It was found that TCR beta diversity correlated strongly with the percentage of naive T cells. Older age coincided with a roughly linear decline in TCR beta diversity per million T cells.

This clonotype was detected ten times or more. Its antigen is unknown. Per the germline V gene, CDR1 is LGHNA and CDR2 is YSLEER. The CDR3 consists of 16 residues. Trimming shortened V by 0 bases and J by 4 bases, and 16 bases separated the two germline ends. It was about 9.4 milliliters of peripheral blood that were drawn from each donor. Then a second PCR, running about 6 to 12 cycles, was carried out with a sample-barcoded 5' primer and a J-beta primer mix. Every molecule of cDNA carried a tag from a template-switch adaptor with 12 random nucleotides. A single record per CDR3 protein comes from TCRdb applying MiXCR to the 5' RACE reads. The table lists about 1.1 million distinct CDR3 sequences, less than 45% of them singletons.

This clonotype originated in a man aged 18 to 30 in good health. Sequences were obtained from blood. The chain employs TRBV4-3 and TRBJ2-7, with D tentatively TRBD2 (5 bases). The CDR3 DNA sequence: TGCGCCAGCAGCCAAGAATACGGAGGATTTTATTACGAGCAGTACTTC. This sequence encodes CASSQEYGGFYYEQYF.